The subject of this entry is one T cell receptor beta chain. These data are taken from a study of T cell responses to AZD1222 COVID-19 vaccine. Germline V gene lookup returns CDR1 SGDLS and CDR2 YYNGEE. J was trimmed by 0 bases and V by 0 bases; bases with no gene match: 6. CDR3 size: 18 residues. The data were produced by immunoSEQ multiplex PCR, yet TCRdb's version contains in-frame clones alone and is incomplete. The sample carries about 120,000 clones, around 87% recorded once. This TCR came from an adult in good health. The J gene is TRBJ2-6, the V gene TRBV9; 7 bases match TRBD1. The sample in question was peripheral blood, obtained on day 0 of AZD1222 vaccination. The CDR3 spells CASSVAAGGFSGANVLTF. The CDR3 nucleotides read TGTGCCAGCAGCGTAGCGGCAGGGGGTTTCTCTGGGGCCAACGTCCTGACTTTC.